These 21 T cell receptor beta chains were sequenced from one sample in a study of blood T cells in healthy people across ages. With a J-beta primer mix and a sample-barcoded 5' primer, a second PCR ran about 6 to 11 cycles. A single record per CDR3 protein comes from TCRdb applying MiXCR to the 5' RACE reads. The repertoire holds roughly 680,000 distinct CDR3 sequences, with around 50% as singletons. Sequencing used blood. All receptors come from a woman of 80 years or more in good health.

The chain carries TRBV29-1 and TRBJ2-6; D uncertain. Germline CDR1 SQVTM, CDR2 ANQGSEA. Trimming pared 0 bases from V and 1 base from J, leaving 7 bases between. CDR3 size: 15 residues. The CDR3 loop is CSVEELSSGANVLTF. CDR3 DNA: TGCAGCGTTGAAGAACTCAGTTCTGGGGCCAACGTCCTGACTTTC.

This clonotype was found many times. The genes are TRBV4-1 and TRBJ2-7, with D perhaps TRBD2 (5 bases). Germline V gives CDR1 MGHRA, CDR2 YSYEKL. This CDR3 spans 14 amino acids. Trimming took off 0 bases at V and 2 bases at J, with 8 bases between the two ends. DNA for the CDR3: TGCGCCAGCAGCCAAGATCCCGGGGCCTACGAGCAGTACTTC. It translates to CASSQDPGAYEQYF.

This clonotype occurred many times. The chain carries TRBV7-2 and TRBJ2-5; possible D gene TRBD1, 7 bases. Germline CDR1 SGHTA, CDR2 FQGNSA. The CDR3 length is 13 residues. The V end lost 5 bases, the J end lost 4 bases, and 11 bases lay between the germline ends. CDR3 bases: TGTGCCAGCAGCGCCAGGGGGGCAGAGACCCAGTACTTC. This sequence encodes CASSARGAETQYF. The entire variable domain, with the rest obtained from reference TRBV7-2 and TRBJ2-5, is as follows: GAGVSQSPSNKVTEKGKDVELRCDPISGHTALYWYRQSLGQGLEFLIYFQGNSAPDKSGLPSDRFSAERTGGSVSTLTIQRTQQEDSAVYLCASSARGAETQYFGPGTRLLVL.

The chain uses TRBV6-2 or TRBV6-3 and TRBJ1-2; D unclear. There are 12 residues in the CDR3. Deletions cut 5 bases from V and 5 bases from J, with 9 bases between. Germline V lookup: CDR1 MNHEY, CDR2 SVGEGT. The CDR3 reads CASSQSSYGYTF. CDR3 nucleotides: TGTGCCAGCAGTCAGTCTTCGTATGGCTACACCTTC.

The V gene is TRBV18, the J gene TRBJ2-4; the D gene is possibly TRBD1 (7 bases). Germline loops: CDR1 KGHSH, CDR2 LQKENI. Trimming took off 2 bases at V and 8 bases at J, with 16 bases between the two ends. The CDR3 spans 15 residues. CDR3 nucleotide sequence: TGTGCCAGCTCACCAACAGGGGTGGAGGGAGACATTCAGTACTTC. It is translated as CASSPTGVEGDIQYF.

Regarding this clonotype: A much larger clone differs from this one at a single base, so this may be a read error. The rearrangement uses TRBV12-3 or TRBV12-4 and TRBJ1-5; possibly TRBD1 for D (5 bases). The CDR3 is 14 residues long. The CDR3 sequence: CTSSLWGMNQPQHF. The CDR3 DNA follows: TGTACCAGCAGTTTATGGGGCATGAATCAGCCCCAGCATTTT.

The chain combines TRBV7-2 with TRBJ2-7; weak D call: TRBD1 (5 bases). The CDR3 covers 15 residues. Germline CDR1 reads SGHTA; CDR2 reads FQGNSA. V was cut by 4 bases and J by 6 bases, with 19 bases left in between. The CDR3 bases are TGTGCCAGCAGCTCACCCAGCCCCAGACAGTTCGAGCAGTACTTC. The encoded protein is CASSSPSPRQFEQYF.

The chain has TRBV28 and TRBJ1-4; 8 positions match TRBD1. V was pared by 2 bases and J by 7 bases, with 15 bases of the junction left unmatched. This CDR3 comprises 18 residues. Germline CDR1 and CDR2: MDHEN and SYDVKM. CDR3 region: CASSLGSLGQGHGEKLFF. The CDR3 DNA sequence: TGTGCCAGCAGTTTAGGGTCCCTAGGACAGGGACATGGTGAAAAACTGTTTTTT.

In its sample, this clonotype was seen many times. The chain recombines TRBV6-6 with TRBJ1-2, with 7 nucleotides matching TRBD1. V dropped 4 bases and J dropped 4; count of bases not matched to a gene: 6. The CDR3 totals 14 residues. The germline V gene has CDR1 MNHNY and CDR2 SVGAGI (reference sequence). The CDR3 coding sequence is TGTGCCAGCAGTTGGCAGGACAGGAGCTATGGCTACACCTTC. Translated, it gives CASSWQDRSYGYTF.

The chain is built from TRBV9 and TRBJ2-5, with 7 nucleotides matching TRBD2. The J call may be incorrect, as the DNA end agrees better with TRBJ2-7. Per the germline V gene, CDR1 is SGDLS and CDR2 is YYNGEE. This CDR3 has 15 amino acids. The CDR3 protein is CASSVGGTNRYEQYF. As DNA, the CDR3 is TGTGCCAGCAGCGTGGGGGGGACGAACCGTTACGAGCAGTACTTC.

This clonotype showed up just once. The chain is built from TRBV5-1 and TRBJ2-7; D is unclear. With the DNA end fitting TRBJ2-5 better, the J assignment may be wrong. The germline V gene encodes CDR1 SGHRS and CDR2 YFSETQ. The CDR3 extends over 15 amino acids. CDR3 sequence: CASSLFAGGEETQYF. The CDR3 bases are TGCGCCAGCAGCTTGTTCGCAGGTGGTGAAGAGACCCAGTACTTC.

The rearrangement joins TRBV7-3 to TRBJ1-1, with D maybe TRBD1 (6 bases). CDR3 size: 13 residues. The germline V gene has CDR1 SGHTA and CDR2 FQGTGA. V lost 5 bases and J lost 2, with 9 bases in between. In DNA form, the CDR3 reads TGTGCCAGCAGCCGACAGGCCAACACTGAAGCTTTCTTT. Translated: CASSRQANTEAFF.

The rearrangement uses TRBV29-1 and TRBJ2-3; 8 nucleotides align to TRBD1. The CDR3 contains 13 residues. From germline, CDR1 is SQVTM and CDR2 ANQGSEA. The V gene end was trimmed by 6 bases and the J gene end by 3 bases; junction bases not matched to a gene: 5. CDR3 loop: CSVPGGATDTQYF. CDR3 nucleotides: TGCAGCGTCCCAGGGGGCGCGACAGATACGCAGTATTTT.

The CDR3 nucleotides are TGTGCCACCAGCAGGGATCAAGAGACCCAGTACTTC. This sequence encodes CATSRDQETQYF. The chain couples TRBV15 to TRBJ2-5, with unresolved D. The CDR3 contains 12 residues. CDR1 and CDR2 from the germline V gene are LNHNV and YYDKDF (reference sequence). Trimming removed 3 bases from V and 2 bases from J, with 4 bases in between. Full variable domain (outside the CDR3, taken from reference TRBV15 and TRBJ2-5): DAMVIQNPRYQVTQFGKPVTLSCSQTLNHNVMYWYQQKSSQAPKLLFHYYDKDFNNEADTPDNFQSRRPNTSFCFLDIRSPGLGDTAMYLCATSRDQETQYFGPGTRLLVL.

This clonotype appeared a single time. The chain links TRBV5-1 to TRBJ2-7; 8 bases agree with TRBD2. Germline V gene sequence: CDR1 SGHRS, CDR2 YFSETQ. The CDR3 contains 14 residues. Germline trimming cut 3 bases from V and 5 bases from J; bases unmatched to any gene: 7. The CDR3 DNA is TGCGCCAGCAGCTCCAGGAGCGGGAGCGACGAGCAGTACTTC. Translating it yields CASSSRSGSDEQYF.

This clonotype has only a few counts. This chain joins TRBV18 and TRBJ2-2; D is ambiguous. Trimming removed 3 bases at V and 8 bases at J, with 13 bases between. The CDR3 has 14 amino acids. CDR1 KGHSH and CDR2 LQKENI come from the germline V gene. CDR3 in DNA: TGTGCCAGCTCACCTTTTCTGGAAGCGGGGGAGCTGTTTTTT. This translates into CASSPFLEAGELFF.

V is TRBV24-1 and J is TRBJ1-1; no clear D. This CDR3 comprises 12 residues. Per the germline V gene, CDR1 is KGHDR and CDR2 is SFDVKD. Trimming removed 7 bases from V and 2 bases from J, with 7 bases in between. CDR3 sequence: CATSPFNTEAFF. CDR3 DNA sequence: TGTGCCACCAGCCCCTTCAACACTGAAGCTTTCTTT.

The chain carries TRBV11-2 and TRBJ2-3, with TRBD1 matching over 7 bases. Germline V CDR1 and CDR2: SGHAT, FQNNGV. This CDR3 has 18 amino acids. Losses at the gene ends were 1 base for V and 2 bases for J; bases not matched to a gene: 12. CDR3 amino acids: CASSLGAYRGGDTDTQYF. As DNA, the CDR3 is TGTGCCAGCAGCTTAGGGGCTTACAGGGGTGGGGACACAGATACGCAGTATTTT. Drawing the rest from reference TRBV11-2 and TRBJ2-3, the complete variable domain is EAGVAQSPRYKIIEKRQSVAFWCNPISGHATLYWYQQILGQGPKLLIQFQNNGVVDDSQLPKDRFSAERLKGVDSTLKIQPAKLEDSAVYLCASSLGAYRGGDTDTQYFGPGTRLTVL.

The chain recombines TRBV14 with TRBJ1-6; maybe TRBD1 (5 bases). CDR1 and CDR2 (germline): SGHDN, FVKESK. The CDR3 is 17 residues long. Trimming took off 0 bases at V and 4 bases at J, with 13 bases between the two ends. In DNA form, the CDR3 reads TGTGCCAGCAGCCAAGAAGGCGGGGCAGGGTATAATTCACCCCTCCACTTT. Translation gives CASSQEGGAGYNSPLHF.

This clonotype came up many times. The V and J genes are TRBV25-1 and TRBJ2-7, with TRBD2 as a possible D gene (5 bases). The CDR3 is 13 residues long. Germline-derived CDR1 and CDR2 are MGHDK and SYGVNS. The germline V and J ends were trimmed by 11 bases and 2 bases, with 16 bases remaining between them. The CDR3 spells CASNPGSTYEQYF. CDR3 DNA: TGTGCCTCCAATCCGGGATCCACCTACGAGCAGTACTTC.

About this clonotype itself: A much more abundant neighbour one base away suggests this may be a read error. The chain carries TRBV4-1 and TRBJ2-5; no definite D call. Germline loops: CDR1 MGHRA, CDR2 YSYEKL. This CDR3 region has 11 residues. Trimming removed 0 bases from V and 11 bases from J, with 7 bases in between. The chain's CDR3 is CASSQEAAQYF. Written as DNA, the CDR3 is TGCGCCAGCAGCCAAGAGGCGGCGCAGTACTTC.